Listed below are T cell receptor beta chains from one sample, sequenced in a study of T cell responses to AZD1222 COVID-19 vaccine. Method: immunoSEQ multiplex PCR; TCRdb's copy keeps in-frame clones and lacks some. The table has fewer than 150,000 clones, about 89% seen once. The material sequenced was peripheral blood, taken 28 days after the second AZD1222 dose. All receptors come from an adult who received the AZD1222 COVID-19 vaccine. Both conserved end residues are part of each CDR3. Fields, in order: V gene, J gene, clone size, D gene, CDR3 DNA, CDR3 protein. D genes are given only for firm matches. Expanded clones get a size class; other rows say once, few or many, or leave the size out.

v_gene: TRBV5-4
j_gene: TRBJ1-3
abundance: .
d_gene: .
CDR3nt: TGTGCCAGCAGCCCCCCTCCAGGATTGAGAAACACCATATATTTT
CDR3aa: CASSPPPGLRNTIYF

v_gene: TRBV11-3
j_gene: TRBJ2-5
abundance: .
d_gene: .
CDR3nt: TGTGCCAGCAGCTTAGGCGATTGGGAGACCCAGTACTTC
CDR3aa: CASSLGDWETQYF

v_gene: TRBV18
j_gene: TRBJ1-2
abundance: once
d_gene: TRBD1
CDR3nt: TGTGCCAGCTCACGCGGGGACAGCAACTATGGCTACACCTTC
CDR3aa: CASSRGDSNYGYTF

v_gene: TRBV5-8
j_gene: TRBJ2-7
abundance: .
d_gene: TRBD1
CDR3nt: TGTGCCAGCAGCTTAAAGGGGGCTTACGAGCAGTACTTC
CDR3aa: CASSLKGAYEQYF

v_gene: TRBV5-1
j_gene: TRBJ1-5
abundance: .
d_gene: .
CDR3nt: TGCGCCAGCAGCTTGGGGGGACAAACCAATCAGCCCCAGCATTTT
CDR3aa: CASSLGGQTNQPQHF

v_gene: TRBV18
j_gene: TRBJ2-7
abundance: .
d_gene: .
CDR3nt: TGTGCCAGCTCAGTGGGACCCACCCAATCCTACGAGCAGTACTTC
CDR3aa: CASSVGPTQSYEQYF

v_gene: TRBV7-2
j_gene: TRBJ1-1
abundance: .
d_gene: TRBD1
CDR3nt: TGTGCCAGCAGCCAAGGACAGGGTCACACTGAAGCTTTCTTT
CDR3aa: CASSQGQGHTEAFF

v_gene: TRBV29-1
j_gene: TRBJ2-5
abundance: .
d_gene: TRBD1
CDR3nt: TGCAGCGTTGAGGACAGGGGATGGTTAGAGACCCAGTACTTC
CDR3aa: CSVEDRGWLETQYF

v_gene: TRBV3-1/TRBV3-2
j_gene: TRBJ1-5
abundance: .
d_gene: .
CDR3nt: TGTGCCAGCAGCCTAAGATCCGATCAGCCCCAGCATTTT
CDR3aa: CASSLRSDQPQHF

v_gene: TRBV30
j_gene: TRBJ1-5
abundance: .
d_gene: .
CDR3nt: TGTGCCTGGAATTTGGGACTCGGTACGAATCAGCCCCAGCATTTT
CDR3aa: CAWNLGLGTNQPQHF

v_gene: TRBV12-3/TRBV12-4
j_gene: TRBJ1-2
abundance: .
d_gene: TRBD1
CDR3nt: TGTGCCAGCAGTTTTGCAGGGGGCTCAGGCTACACCTTC
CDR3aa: CASSFAGGSGYTF

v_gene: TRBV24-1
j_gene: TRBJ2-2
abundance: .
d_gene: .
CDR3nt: TGTGCCACCAGTGTAGCGTGGAAGGGGGAGCTGTTTTTT
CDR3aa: CATSVAWKGELFF

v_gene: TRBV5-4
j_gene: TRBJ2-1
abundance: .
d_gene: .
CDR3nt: TGTGCCAGCAGCTCTGGGACTCAAAGCTCCTACAATGAGCAGTTCTTC
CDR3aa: CASSSGTQSSYNEQFF

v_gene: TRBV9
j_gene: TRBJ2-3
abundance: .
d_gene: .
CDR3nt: TGTGCCAGCAGCGTAGAGGTTTGGGATACGCAGTATTTT
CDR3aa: CASSVEVWDTQYF

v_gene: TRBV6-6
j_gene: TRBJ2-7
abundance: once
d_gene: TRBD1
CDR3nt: TGTGCCAGCAGCCTGGGGACAGGGGGCCACGAGCAGTACTTC
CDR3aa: CASSLGTGGHEQYF

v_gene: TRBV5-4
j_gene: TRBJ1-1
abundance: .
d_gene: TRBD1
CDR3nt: TGTGCCAGCAGCTACAAACAGGGGGGCACTGAAGCTTTCTTT
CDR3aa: CASSYKQGGTEAFF

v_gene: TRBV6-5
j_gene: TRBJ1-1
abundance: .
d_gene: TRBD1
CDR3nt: TGTGCCAGCAGTTACCGGGACAGGGCCAAAGGGACTGAAGCTTTCTTT
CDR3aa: CASSYRDRAKGTEAFF

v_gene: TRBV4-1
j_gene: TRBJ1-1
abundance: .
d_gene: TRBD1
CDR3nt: TGCGCCAGCAGCCTAACAGTCAGGGGGCCTACTGAAGCTTTCTTT
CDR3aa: CASSLTVRGPTEAFF

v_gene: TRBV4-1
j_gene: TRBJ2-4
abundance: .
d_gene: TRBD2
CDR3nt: TGCGCCAGCAGCCAAGATCTAGAGGAAAGCGGGAGCATAGTTTGGGACAAAAACATTCAGTACTTC
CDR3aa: CASSQDLEESGSIVWDKNIQYF

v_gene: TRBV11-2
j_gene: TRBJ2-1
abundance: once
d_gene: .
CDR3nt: TGTGCCAGCAGCTTAGTGGGCACCTCCTACAATGAGCAGTTCTTC
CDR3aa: CASSLVGTSYNEQFF

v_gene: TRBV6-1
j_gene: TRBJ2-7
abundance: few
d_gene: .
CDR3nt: TGTGCCAGCAGTGAAAATCTAAAATCCTACGAGCAGTACTTC
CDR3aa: CASSENLKSYEQYF

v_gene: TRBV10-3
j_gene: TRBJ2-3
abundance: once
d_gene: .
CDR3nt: TGTGCCATCAGTACAAACTTCCTAAGTCCCACCCATCCTACAGATACGCAGTATTTT
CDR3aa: CAISTNFLSPTHPTDTQYF

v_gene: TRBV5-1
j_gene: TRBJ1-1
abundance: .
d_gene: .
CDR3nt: TGCGCCAGCAGCTTGGTAACGGGGACCCAAGAAGCTTTCTTT
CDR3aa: CASSLVTGTQEAFF

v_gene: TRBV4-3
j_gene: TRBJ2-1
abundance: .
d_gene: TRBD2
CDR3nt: TGCGCCAGCAGCCAAGACTACAGCGGGAGGGCCTACAATGAGCAGTTCTTC
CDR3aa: CASSQDYSGRAYNEQFF

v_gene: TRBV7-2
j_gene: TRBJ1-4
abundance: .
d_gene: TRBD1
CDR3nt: TGTGCCAGCAGCTTAAAGTCAGGGGGCGATGAAAAACTGTTTTTT
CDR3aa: CASSLKSGGDEKLFF

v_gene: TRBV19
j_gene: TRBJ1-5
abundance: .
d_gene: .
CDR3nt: TGTGCCAGTACCGCGTCCTGGGGGCACAATCAGCCCCAGCATTTT
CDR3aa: CASTASWGHNQPQHF

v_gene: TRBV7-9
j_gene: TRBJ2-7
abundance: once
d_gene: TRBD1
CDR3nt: TGTGCCAGCAGCCATCCAGACAGGGGAATCTACGAGCAGTACTTC
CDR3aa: CASSHPDRGIYEQYF

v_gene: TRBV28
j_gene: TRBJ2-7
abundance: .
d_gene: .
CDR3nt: TGTGCCAGCAGTACGGGACCGATCTTCTACGAGCAGTACTTC
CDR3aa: CASSTGPIFYEQYF

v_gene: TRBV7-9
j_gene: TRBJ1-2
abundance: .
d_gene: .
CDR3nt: TGTGCCAGCAGCTTATCTAAGGATGAGGGCTACACCTTC
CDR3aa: CASSLSKDEGYTF

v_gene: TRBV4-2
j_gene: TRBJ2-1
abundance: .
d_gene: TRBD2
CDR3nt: TGTGCCAGCAGCCAAGATTTGCTAGCGGGATCATACAATGAGCAGTTCTTC
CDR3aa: CASSQDLLAGSYNEQFF

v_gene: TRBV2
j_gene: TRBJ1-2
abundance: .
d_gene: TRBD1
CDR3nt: TGTGCCAGCAATCCAGTGCGGTACAGGGGTAACTATGGCTACACCTTC
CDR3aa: CASNPVRYRGNYGYTF

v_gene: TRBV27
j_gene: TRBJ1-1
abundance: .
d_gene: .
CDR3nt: TGTGCCAGCAGTCCTACACTTATACGTCTGGGGCCCCTAGTAGGAGCTTTCTTT
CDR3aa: CASSPTLIRLGPLVGAFF

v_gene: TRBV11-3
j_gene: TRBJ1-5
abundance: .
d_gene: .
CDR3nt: TGTGCCAGCAGCAGGGGAAGCAATCAGCCCCAGCATTTT
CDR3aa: CASSRGSNQPQHF

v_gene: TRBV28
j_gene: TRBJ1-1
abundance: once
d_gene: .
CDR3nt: TGTGCCAGCAGTTTGCCGGTGACTGAAGCTTTCTTT
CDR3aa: CASSLPVTEAFF

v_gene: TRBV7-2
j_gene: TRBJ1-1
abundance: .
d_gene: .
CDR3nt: TGTGCCAGCAGCTTGGGGCAGGGCGAGGGCACTGAAGCTTTCTTT
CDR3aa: CASSLGQGEGTEAFF

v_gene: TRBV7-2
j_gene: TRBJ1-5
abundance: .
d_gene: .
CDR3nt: TGTGCCAGCAGCTTAGATTACATTGATCAGCCCCAGCATTTT
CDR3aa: CASSLDYIDQPQHF

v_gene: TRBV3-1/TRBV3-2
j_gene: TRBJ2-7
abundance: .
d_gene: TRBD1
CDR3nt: TGTGCCAGCAGCCCGACCTTCTCCCAGGGGGCCTACGAGCAGTACTTC
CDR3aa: CASSPTFSQGAYEQYF

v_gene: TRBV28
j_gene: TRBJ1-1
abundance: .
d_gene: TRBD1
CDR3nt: TGTGCCAGCAGTATCCAACAGGGGGGCGTGTGGGCTTTCTTT
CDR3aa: CASSIQQGGVWAFF

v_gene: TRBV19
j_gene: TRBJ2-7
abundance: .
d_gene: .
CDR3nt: TGTGCCAGTAGTAGGTGGGGGGGGGCGTCTTCCTCCTACGAGCAGTACTTC
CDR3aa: CASSRWGGASSSYEQYF

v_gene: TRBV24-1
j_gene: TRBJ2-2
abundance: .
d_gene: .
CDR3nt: TGTGCCACCAGTGAGTACAGGGTGGGTAGCACCGGGGAGCTGTTTTTT
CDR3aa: CATSEYRVGSTGELFF

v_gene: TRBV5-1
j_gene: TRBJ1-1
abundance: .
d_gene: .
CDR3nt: TGCGCCAGCAGCTTGGAGGGGTCGAACACTGAAGCTTTCTTT
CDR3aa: CASSLEGSNTEAFF

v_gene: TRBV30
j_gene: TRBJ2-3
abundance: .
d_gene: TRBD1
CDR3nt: TGTGCCTGGAGTCTTGAACAGGGGGTTAGCACAGATACGCAGTATTTT
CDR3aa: CAWSLEQGVSTDTQYF

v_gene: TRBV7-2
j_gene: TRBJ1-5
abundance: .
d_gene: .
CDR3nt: TGTGCCAGCAGCTTAGTACAGGGTAATCAGCCCCAGCATTTT
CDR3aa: CASSLVQGNQPQHF

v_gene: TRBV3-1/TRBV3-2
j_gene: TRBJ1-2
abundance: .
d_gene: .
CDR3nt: TGTGCCAGCGGTAGAGGGAGTGGCTACACCTTC
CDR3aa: CASGRGSGYTF

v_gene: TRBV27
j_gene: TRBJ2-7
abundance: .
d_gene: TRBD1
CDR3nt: TGTGCCAGCAGTTCTCCACAGGGGGCATCCTACGAGCAGTACTTC
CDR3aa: CASSSPQGASYEQYF

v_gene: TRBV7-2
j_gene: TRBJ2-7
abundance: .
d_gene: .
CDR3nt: TGTGCCAGCAGCTTACTACGGACGTCAAACTCCTACGAGCAGTACTTC
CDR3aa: CASSLLRTSNSYEQYF

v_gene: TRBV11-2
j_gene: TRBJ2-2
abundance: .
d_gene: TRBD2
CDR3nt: TGTGCCAGCAGCTTAGAGTTGGCGGGACTAGCGAACACCGGGGAGCTGTTTTTT
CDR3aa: CASSLELAGLANTGELFF

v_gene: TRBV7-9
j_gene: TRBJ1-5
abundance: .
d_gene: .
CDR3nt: TGTGCCAGCAGCTTAGCGGGGGGGAGCAATCAGCCCCAGCATTTT
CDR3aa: CASSLAGGSNQPQHF

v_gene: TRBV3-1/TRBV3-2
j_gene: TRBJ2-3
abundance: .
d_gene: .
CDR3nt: TGTGCCAGCAAGGATCTTGATAACGTGGATACGCAGTATTTT
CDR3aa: CASKDLDNVDTQYF

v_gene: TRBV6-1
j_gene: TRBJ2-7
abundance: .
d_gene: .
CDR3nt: TGTGCCAGCAGTGATTGGACACCTTACCTTCGAAGAAGCTACGAGCAGTACTTC
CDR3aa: CASSDWTPYLRRSYEQYF

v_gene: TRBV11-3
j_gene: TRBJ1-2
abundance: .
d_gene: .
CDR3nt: TGTGCCAGCAGCTGGGAATCAGGGTATCGCTACACCTTC
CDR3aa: CASSWESGYRYTF

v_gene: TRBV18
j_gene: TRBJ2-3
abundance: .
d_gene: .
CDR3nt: TGTGCCAGCTCACCCCAGATCATGGCCAGAAAGCCAGATACGCAGTATTTT
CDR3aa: CASSPQIMARKPDTQYF

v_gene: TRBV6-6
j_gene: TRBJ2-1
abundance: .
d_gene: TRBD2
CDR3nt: TGTGCCAGCAGTCCTCTAGCGGTGTTGAGCTCCTACAATGAGCAGTTCTTC
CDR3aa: CASSPLAVLSSYNEQFF